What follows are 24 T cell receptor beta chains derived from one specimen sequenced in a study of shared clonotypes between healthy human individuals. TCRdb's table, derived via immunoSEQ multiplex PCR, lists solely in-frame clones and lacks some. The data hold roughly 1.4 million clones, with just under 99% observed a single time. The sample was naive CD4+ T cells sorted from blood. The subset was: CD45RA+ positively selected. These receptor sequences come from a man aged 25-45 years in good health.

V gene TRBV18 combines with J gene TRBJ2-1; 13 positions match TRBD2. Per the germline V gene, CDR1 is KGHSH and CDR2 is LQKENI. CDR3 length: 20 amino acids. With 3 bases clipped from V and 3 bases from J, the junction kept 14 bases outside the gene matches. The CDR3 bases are TGTGCCAGCTCACCTCGGACTAGCGGGAGTCCACGAGGTGGCTACAATGAGCAGTTCTTC. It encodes CASSPRTSGSPRGGYNEQFF.

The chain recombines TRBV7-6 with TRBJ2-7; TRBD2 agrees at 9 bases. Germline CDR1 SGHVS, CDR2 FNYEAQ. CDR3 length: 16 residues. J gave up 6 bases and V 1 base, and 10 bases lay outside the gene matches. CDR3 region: CASSLGAGGSAAEQYF. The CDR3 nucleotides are TGTGCCAGCAGCTTAGGGGCGGGGGGGTCCGCCGCCGAGCAGTACTTC. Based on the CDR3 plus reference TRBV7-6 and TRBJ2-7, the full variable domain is GAGVSQSPRYKVTKRGQDVALRCDPISGHVSLYWYRQALGQGPEFLTYFNYEAQQDKSGLPNDRFSAERPEGSISTLTIQRTEQRDSAMYRCASSLGAGGSAAEQYFGPGTRLTVT.

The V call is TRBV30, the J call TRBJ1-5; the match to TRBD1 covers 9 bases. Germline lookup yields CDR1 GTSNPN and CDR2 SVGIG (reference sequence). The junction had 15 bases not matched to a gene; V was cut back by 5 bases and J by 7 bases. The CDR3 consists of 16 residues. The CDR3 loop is CAWENGPRTGDQPQHF. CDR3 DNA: TGTGCCTGGGAAAATGGTCCCAGGACAGGGGACCAGCCCCAGCATTTT.

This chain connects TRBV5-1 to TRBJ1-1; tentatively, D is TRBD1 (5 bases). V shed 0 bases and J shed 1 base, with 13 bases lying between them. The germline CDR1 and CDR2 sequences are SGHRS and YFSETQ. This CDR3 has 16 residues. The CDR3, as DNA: TGCGCCAGCAGCTTGGGTATCAGGGAATCGAACACTGAAGCTTTCTTT. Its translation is CASSLGIRESNTEAFF.

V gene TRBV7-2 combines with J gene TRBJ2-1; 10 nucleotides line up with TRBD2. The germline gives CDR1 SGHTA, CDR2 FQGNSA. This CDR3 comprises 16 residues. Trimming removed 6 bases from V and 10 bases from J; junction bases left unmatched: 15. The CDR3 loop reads CASSFTGTSEGGEQFF. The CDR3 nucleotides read TGTGCCAGCAGTTTCACCGGGACTAGCGAAGGGGGGGAGCAGTTCTTC. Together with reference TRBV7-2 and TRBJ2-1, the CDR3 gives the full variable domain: GAGVSQSPSNKVTEKGKDVELRCDPISGHTALYWYRQSLGQGLEFLIYFQGNSAPDKSGLPSDRFSAERTGGSVSTLTIQRTQQEDSAVYLCASSFTGTSEGGEQFFGPGTRLTVL.

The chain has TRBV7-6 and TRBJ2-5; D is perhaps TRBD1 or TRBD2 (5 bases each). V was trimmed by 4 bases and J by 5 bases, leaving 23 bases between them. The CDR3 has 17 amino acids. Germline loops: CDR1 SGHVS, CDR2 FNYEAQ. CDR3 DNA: TGTGCCAGCAGCTCCCCCAGGGCGCTAAACACGGGGGAGACCCAGTACTTC. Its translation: CASSSPRALNTGETQYF.

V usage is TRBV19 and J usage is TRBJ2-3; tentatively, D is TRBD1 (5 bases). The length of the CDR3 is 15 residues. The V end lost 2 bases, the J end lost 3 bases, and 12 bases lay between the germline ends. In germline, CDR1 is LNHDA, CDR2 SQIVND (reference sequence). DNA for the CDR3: TGTGCCAGTAGTATATCCCAGGGTCGAACAGATACGCAGTATTTT. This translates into CASSISQGRTDTQYF.

The CDR3 bases are TGCGCCAGCAGCTTAACGGGAGTGGGCGGTGAGCAGTTCTTC. It yields the protein CASSLTGVGGEQFF. The V gene is TRBV5-1, the J gene TRBJ2-1, with D possibly matching TRBD2 (6 bases). Trimming removed 2 bases from V and 9 bases from J, with 15 bases in between. The CDR3 length is 14 residues. Germline V lookup: CDR1 SGHRS, CDR2 YFSETQ.

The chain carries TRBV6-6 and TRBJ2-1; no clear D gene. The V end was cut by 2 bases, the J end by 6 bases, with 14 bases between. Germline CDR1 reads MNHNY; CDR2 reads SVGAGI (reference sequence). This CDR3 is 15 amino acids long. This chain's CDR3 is CASSYIEKWRNEQFF. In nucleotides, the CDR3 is TGTGCCAGCAGTTACATCGAGAAGTGGCGCAATGAGCAGTTCTTC.

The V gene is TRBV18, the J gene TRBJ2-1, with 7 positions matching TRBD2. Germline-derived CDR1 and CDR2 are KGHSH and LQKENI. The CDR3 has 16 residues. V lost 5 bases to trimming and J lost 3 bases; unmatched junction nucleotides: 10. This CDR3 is CASSIYGRTLYNEQFF. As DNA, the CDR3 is TGTGCCAGCTCAATTTACGGGAGGACCCTCTACAATGAGCAGTTCTTC. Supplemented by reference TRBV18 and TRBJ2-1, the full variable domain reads NAGVMQNPRHLVRRRGQEARLRCSPMKGHSHVYWYRQLPEEGLKFMVYLQKENIIDESGMPKERFSAEFPKEGPSILRIQQVVRGDSAAYFCASSIYGRTLYNEQFFGPGTRLTVL.

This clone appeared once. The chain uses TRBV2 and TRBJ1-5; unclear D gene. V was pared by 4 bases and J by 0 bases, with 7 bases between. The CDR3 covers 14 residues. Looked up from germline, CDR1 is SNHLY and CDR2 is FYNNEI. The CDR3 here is CASSAWDSNQPQHF. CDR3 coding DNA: TGTGCCAGCAGTGCCTGGGATAGCAATCAGCCCCAGCATTTT.

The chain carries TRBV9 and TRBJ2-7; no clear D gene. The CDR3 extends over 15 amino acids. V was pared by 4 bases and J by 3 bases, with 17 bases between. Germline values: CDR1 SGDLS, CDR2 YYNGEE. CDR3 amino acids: CASSSRAGPHYEQYF. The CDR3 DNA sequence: TGTGCCAGCAGCTCCCGAGCCGGGCCTCACTACGAGCAGTACTTC. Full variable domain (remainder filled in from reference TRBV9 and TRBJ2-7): DSGVTQTPKHLITATGQRVTLRCSPRSGDLSVYWYQQSLDQGLQFLIQYYNGEERAKGNILERFSAQQFPDLHSELNLSSLELGDSALYFCASSSRAGPHYEQYFGPGTRLTVT.

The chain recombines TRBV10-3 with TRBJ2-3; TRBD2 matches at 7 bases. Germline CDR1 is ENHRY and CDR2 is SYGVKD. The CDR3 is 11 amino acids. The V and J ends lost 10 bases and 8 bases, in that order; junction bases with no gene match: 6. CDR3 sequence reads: CATWGGGTQYF. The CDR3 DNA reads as TGTGCCACCTGGGGGGGAGGTACGCAGTATTTT.

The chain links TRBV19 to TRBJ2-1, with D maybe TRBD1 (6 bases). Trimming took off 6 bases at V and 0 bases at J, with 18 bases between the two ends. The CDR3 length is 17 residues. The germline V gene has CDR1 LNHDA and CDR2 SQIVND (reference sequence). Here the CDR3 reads CASRDRFLRSSYNEQFF. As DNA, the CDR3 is TGTGCCAGTAGAGACAGGTTTTTGAGGAGCTCCTACAATGAGCAGTTCTTC.

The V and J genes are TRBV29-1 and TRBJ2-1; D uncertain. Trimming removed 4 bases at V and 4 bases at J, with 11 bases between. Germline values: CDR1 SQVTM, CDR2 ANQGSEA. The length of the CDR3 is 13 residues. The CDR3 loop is CSVVRWPYNEQFF. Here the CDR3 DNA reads TGCAGCGTTGTGCGCTGGCCATACAATGAGCAGTTCTTC.

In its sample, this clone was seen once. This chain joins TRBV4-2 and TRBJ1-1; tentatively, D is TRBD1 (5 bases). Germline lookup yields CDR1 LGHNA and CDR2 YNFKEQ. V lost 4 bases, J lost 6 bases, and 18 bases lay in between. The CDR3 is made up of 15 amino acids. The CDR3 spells CASSLGRDLGAEAFF. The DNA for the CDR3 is TGTGCCAGCAGCCTCGGCCGGGACTTGGGGGCTGAAGCTTTCTTT.

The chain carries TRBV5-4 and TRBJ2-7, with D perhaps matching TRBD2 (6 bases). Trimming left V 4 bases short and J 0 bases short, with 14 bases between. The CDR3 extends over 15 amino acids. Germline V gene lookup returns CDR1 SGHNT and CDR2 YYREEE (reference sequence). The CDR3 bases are TGTGCCAGCAGCCCCCGTAGCGGAAACTCCTACGAGCAGTACTTC. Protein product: CASSPRSGNSYEQYF.

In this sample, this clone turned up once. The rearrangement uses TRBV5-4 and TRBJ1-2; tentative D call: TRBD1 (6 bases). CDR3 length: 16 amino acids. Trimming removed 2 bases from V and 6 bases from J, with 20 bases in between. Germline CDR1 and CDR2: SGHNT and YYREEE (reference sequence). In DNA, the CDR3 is TGTGCCAGCAGCTTTCCGCGTCGCCAGGGGAAAAATGGCTACACCTTC. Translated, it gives CASSFPRRQGKNGYTF. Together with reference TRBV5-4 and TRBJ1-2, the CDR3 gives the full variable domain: ETGVTQSPTHLIKTRGQQVTLRCSSQSGHNTVSWYQQALGQGPQFIFQYYREEENGRGNFPPRFSGLQFPNYSSELNVNALELDDSALYLCASSFPRRQGKNGYTFGSGTRLTVV.

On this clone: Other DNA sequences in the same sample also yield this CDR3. DNA of the CDR3: TGCGCCAGCAGCTTGGGGACGGCCTATGGCTACACCTTC. Protein: CASSLGTAYGYTF. The chain combines TRBV5-1 with TRBJ1-2; D is unresolved. Between the trimmed V and J ends, which lost 0 bases and 4 bases, there was a span of 7 bases. Germline V CDR1 and CDR2: SGHRS, YFSETQ. This CDR3 region has 13 residues.

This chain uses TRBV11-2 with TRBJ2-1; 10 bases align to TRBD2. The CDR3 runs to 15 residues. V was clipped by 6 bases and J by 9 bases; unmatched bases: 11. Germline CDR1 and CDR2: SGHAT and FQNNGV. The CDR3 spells CASSKGLAERGEQFF. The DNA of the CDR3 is TGTGCCAGCAGTAAAGGACTAGCGGAGAGGGGTGAGCAGTTCTTC.

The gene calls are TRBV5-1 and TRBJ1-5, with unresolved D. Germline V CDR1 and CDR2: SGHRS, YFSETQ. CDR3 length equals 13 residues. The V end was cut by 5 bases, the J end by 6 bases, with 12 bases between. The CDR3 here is CASRSEFGQPQHF. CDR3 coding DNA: TGCGCCAGCAGATCGGAGTTTGGTCAGCCCCAGCATTTT.

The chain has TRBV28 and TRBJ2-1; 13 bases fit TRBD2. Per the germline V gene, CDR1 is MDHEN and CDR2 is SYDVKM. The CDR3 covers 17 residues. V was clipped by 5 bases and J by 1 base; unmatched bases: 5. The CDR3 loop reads CASSQPGLAGSYNEQFF. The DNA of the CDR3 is TGTGCCAGCAGTCAGCCGGGACTAGCGGGGTCCTACAATGAGCAGTTCTTC.

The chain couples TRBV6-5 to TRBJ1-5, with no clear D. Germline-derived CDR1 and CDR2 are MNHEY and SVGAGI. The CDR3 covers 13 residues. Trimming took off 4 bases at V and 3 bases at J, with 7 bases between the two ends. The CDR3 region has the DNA TGTGCCAGCAGTTTTTTCCCCAATCAGCCCCAGCATTTT. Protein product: CASSFFPNQPQHF.

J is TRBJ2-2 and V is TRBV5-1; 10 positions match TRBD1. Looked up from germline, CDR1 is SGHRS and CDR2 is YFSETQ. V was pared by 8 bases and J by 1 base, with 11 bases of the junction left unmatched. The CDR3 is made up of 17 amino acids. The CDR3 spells CARLPGQGLVNTGELFF. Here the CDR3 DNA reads TGCGCCAGGCTACCGGGACAGGGGTTGGTGAACACCGGGGAGCTGTTTTTT.